These 27 T cell receptor beta chains came from one sample sequenced in a study of T cells expressing NK-cell markers. TCRdb reprocessed the 5' RACE reads; each CDR3 protein has one entry and no DNA is given. Its table lists under 200,000 distinct CDR3 sequences. Sequencing was carried out using blood T cells: a sorted CD56 or NKG2C T cell subset, CD4+ or CD8+ T cells, or bulk PBMC T cells (not recorded which). These receptors came from a woman between 18 and 75 years old in good health.

The chain couples TRBV20-1 to TRBJ1-1. Germline loops: CDR1 DFQATT, CDR2 SNEGSKA (reference sequence). The CDR3 covers 14 residues. CDR3 loop: CSAPIRGMNTEAFF.

The chain uses TRBV28 and TRBJ1-2. CDR3 length: 14 amino acids. Germline assignment: CDR1 MDHEN and CDR2 SYDVKM. The CDR3 protein is CASRSQGALPGYTF.

This chain connects TRBV5-1 to TRBJ2-4; TCRdb picks TRBD1, but there is no DNA to check that call. The CDR3 spans 15 residues. Germline CDR1 reads SGHRS; CDR2 reads YFSETQ. The CDR3 is CASSLGGGSKNIQYF.

The V and J genes are TRBV19 and TRBJ2-3; TCRdb picks TRBD1, but there is no DNA to check that call. Germline V gene sequence: CDR1 LNHDA, CDR2 SQIVND (reference sequence). This CDR3 has 17 residues. CDR3 residues: CASSIAHDRGPYITQYF.

The chain combines TRBV27 with TRBJ2-7; no DNA is available, so the TRBD1 call from TCRdb remains unchecked. The germline gives CDR1 MNHEY, CDR2 SMNVEV (reference sequence). The CDR3 is made up of 13 amino acids. The CDR3 here is CASSQRGGGEQYF.

The rearrangement joins TRBV27 to TRBJ2-5. CDR1 and CDR2 (germline): MNHEY, SMNVEV (reference sequence). The CDR3 is made up of 15 amino acids. The CDR3 region is CASSLGRSWSETQYF.

The chain is built from TRBV12-3 or TRBV12-4 and TRBJ1-4. This CDR3 contains 15 residues. The CDR3 is CASSPSTATNEKLFF.

The rearrangement joins TRBV4-1 to TRBJ1-1; the D call of TRBD1 rests on TCRdb alone, since no DNA is present to check it. The CDR3 extends over 16 amino acids. Germline CDR1 MGHRA, CDR2 YSYEKL. The CDR3 spells CASSQDGGRPSTEAFF.

V usage is TRBV20-1 and J usage is TRBJ2-7; TCRdb selects TRBD1, and the lack of DNA leaves this call unchecked. Germline CDR1 and CDR2: DFQATT and SNEGSKA (reference sequence). This CDR3 is built from 14 residues. The CDR3 sequence: CSASDRDPLYEQYF.

CDR3 region: CASGLGENIQYF. The chain has TRBV12-3 or TRBV12-4 and TRBJ2-4; TCRdb lists TRBD1, though no DNA is available to test this call. The CDR3 is made up of 12 amino acids.

The chain uses TRBV7-9 and TRBJ2-3; the D call of TRBD2 rests on TCRdb alone, since no DNA is present to check it. CDR1 is SEHNR, CDR2 FQNEAQ, per germline (reference sequence). The CDR3 covers 17 residues. CDR3 protein: CASSDPRTSGDRDTQYF.

The chain links TRBV28 to TRBJ2-7; lacking DNA, the TRBD1 call made by TCRdb goes unchecked. The CDR3 has 15 residues. Germline V gene lookup returns CDR1 MDHEN and CDR2 SYDVKM. CDR3 loop: CASSIRPGQGGEQYF. Supplemented by reference TRBV28 and TRBJ2-7, the full variable domain reads DVKVTQSSRYLVKRTGEKVFLECVQDMDHENMFWYRQDPGLGLRLIYFSYDVKMKEKGDIPEGYSVSREKKERFSLILESASTNQTSMYLCASSIRPGQGGEQYFGPGTRLTVT.

The chain carries TRBV5-1 and TRBJ2-7; with no DNA, the TCRdb D assignment of TRBD1 cannot be verified. Germline V gene lookup returns CDR1 SGHRS and CDR2 YFSETQ. This CDR3 contains 12 residues. The CDR3 spells CASSHTGEEQYF.

V is TRBV28 and J is TRBJ2-7; TCRdb names TRBD1, which stays unverified in the absence of DNA. The CDR3 loop spans 14 amino acids. Germline loops: CDR1 MDHEN, CDR2 SYDVKM. CDR3 region: CASRLTGYTYEQYF.

This rearrangement joins TRBV7-8 to TRBJ2-7. Looked up from germline, CDR1 is SGHVS and CDR2 is FQNEAQ. This CDR3 is 14 amino acids long. The CDR3 spells CASSLGNWFYEQYF.

The CDR3 protein is CASSLGGRPTAKNIQYF. The chain combines TRBV7-9 with TRBJ2-4; TCRdb's D gene call, TRBD1, goes unchecked for lack of DNA. The CDR3 extends over 17 amino acids. Germline CDR1 is SEHNR and CDR2 is FQNEAQ (reference sequence). The whole variable domain, remainder taken from reference TRBV7-9 and TRBJ2-4, is DTGVSQNPRHKITKRGQNVTFRCDPISEHNRLYWYRQTLGQGPEFLTYFQNEAQLEKSRLLSDRFSAERPKGSFSTLEIQRTEQGDSAMYLCASSLGGRPTAKNIQYFGAGTRLSVL.

J is TRBJ2-5 and V is TRBV7-2; as DNA is missing, the TRBD1 call by TCRdb cannot be tested. CDR1 and CDR2 (germline): SGHTA, FQGNSA. The CDR3 sequence is 15 residues long. The CDR3 here is CASSLGPQGGETQYF. Together with reference TRBV7-2 and TRBJ2-5, the CDR3 gives the full variable domain: GAGVSQSPSNKVTEKGKDVELRCDPISGHTALYWYRQSLGQGLEFLIYFQGNSAPDKSGLPSDRFSAERTGGSVSTLTIQRTQQEDSAVYLCASSLGPQGGETQYFGPGTRLLVL.

The CDR3 here is CASSSGVARHELFF. The chain has TRBV7-3 and TRBJ2-2; the TRBD2 assignment by TCRdb is unverifiable without DNA. Germline CDR1 reads SGHTA; CDR2 reads FQGTGA. The CDR3 length is 14 residues.

The chain has TRBV3-1 and TRBJ1-1. This CDR3 contains 14 residues. Per the germline V gene, CDR1 is LGHDT and CDR2 is YNNKEL (reference sequence). CDR3 region: CASSQGGPDTEAFF.

The V call is TRBV6-5, the J call TRBJ2-5; TCRdb reports TRBD1, a call that lacks DNA to check it against. Germline loops: CDR1 MNHEY, CDR2 SVGAGI. This CDR3 contains 16 residues. The CDR3: CASSYSNRGNGETQYF.

This chain connects TRBV5-1 to TRBJ2-3. The CDR3 is 15 residues long. Looked up from germline, CDR1 is SGHRS and CDR2 is YFSETQ. The CDR3 region is CASSPLGLPEDTQYF. Looking up the rest from reference TRBV5-1 and TRBJ2-3 gives the full variable domain: KAGVTQTPRYLIKTRGQQVTLSCSPISGHRSVSWYQQTPGQGLQFLFEYFSETQRNKGNFPGRFSGRQFSNSRSEMNVSTLELGDSALYLCASSPLGLPEDTQYFGPGTRLTVL.

The J gene is TRBJ1-5, the V gene TRBV7-6. This CDR3 spans 13 amino acids. In germline, CDR1 is SGHVS, CDR2 FNYEAQ. CDR3 sequence reads: CASSQGQNQPQHF. Combining the CDR3 with reference TRBV7-6 and TRBJ1-5 gives the whole variable domain GAGVSQSPRYKVTKRGQDVALRCDPISGHVSLYWYRQALGQGPEFLTYFNYEAQQDKSGLPNDRFSAERPEGSISTLTIQRTEQRDSAMYRCASSQGQNQPQHFGDGTRLSIL.

This rearrangement joins TRBV15 to TRBJ2-1. The germline V gene encodes CDR1 LNHNV and CDR2 YYDKDF (reference sequence). This CDR3 is 15 amino acids long. The CDR3 loop is CATSRDIHSYNEQFF.

The rearrangement uses TRBV27 and TRBJ2-4; without DNA, the TCRdb call of TRBD1 cannot be checked. The length of the CDR3 is 17 residues. The germline CDR1 and CDR2 sequences are MNHEY and SMNVEV (reference sequence). This CDR3 reads CASSPKPGQRTKNIQYF.

The chain combines TRBV12-3 or TRBV12-4 with TRBJ2-1; no DNA is available, so the TRBD1 call from TCRdb remains unchecked. The CDR3 length is 15 residues. The CDR3 region is CASSRRQGSYNEQFF.

V is TRBV7-3 and J is TRBJ2-5; TCRdb lists TRBD2, though no DNA is available to test this call. CDR3 length: 16 amino acids. Germline CDR1 reads SGHTA; CDR2 reads FQGTGA. The CDR3 loop is CASSDGTSGSGETQYF. Drawing the rest from reference TRBV7-3 and TRBJ2-5, the complete variable domain is GAGVSQTPSNKVTEKGKYVELRCDPISGHTALYWYRQSLGQGPEFLIYFQGTGAADDSGLPNDRFFAVRPEGSVSTLKIQRTERGDSAVYLCASSDGTSGSGETQYFGPGTRLLVL.

The chain joins TRBV24-1 to TRBJ2-1; TCRdb's assignment of TRBD2 cannot be checked, as there is no DNA. The CDR3 length is 16 residues. Germline values: CDR1 KGHDR, CDR2 SFDVKD. The CDR3 loop is CATSDYGLASRNEQFF.